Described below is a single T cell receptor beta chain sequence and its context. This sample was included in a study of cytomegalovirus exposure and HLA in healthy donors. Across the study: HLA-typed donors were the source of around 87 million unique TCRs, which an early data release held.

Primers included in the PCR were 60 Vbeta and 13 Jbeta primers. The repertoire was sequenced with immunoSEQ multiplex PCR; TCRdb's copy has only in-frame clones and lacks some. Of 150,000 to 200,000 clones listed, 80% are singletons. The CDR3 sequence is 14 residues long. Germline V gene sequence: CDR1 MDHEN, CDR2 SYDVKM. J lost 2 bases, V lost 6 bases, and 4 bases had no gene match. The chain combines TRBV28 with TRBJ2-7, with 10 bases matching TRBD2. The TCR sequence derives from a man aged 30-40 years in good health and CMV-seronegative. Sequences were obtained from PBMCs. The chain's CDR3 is CASRLAGITYEQYF. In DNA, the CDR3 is TGTGCCAGCAGACTAGCGGGGATAACCTACGAGCAGTACTTC.